This entry lists 18 T cell receptor beta chains sequenced from one sample in a study of blood T cell repertoires in COVID-19. Libraries were prepared by immunoSEQ multiplex PCR; TCRdb keeps only in-frame clonotypes and omits some of them. Of approximately 66,000 clones in the sample, about nine tenths were seen once. The sequenced sample was peripheral blood. Receptors originate from a woman in her 50s with active or convalescent COVID-19.

The genes are TRBV9 and TRBJ1-2, with unresolved D. The CDR3 extends over 16 amino acids. CDR1 is SGDLS and CDR2 is YYNGEE in the germline V gene. The V gene lost 4 bases and the J gene lost 4 bases, with 20 bases spanning the gap. As DNA, the CDR3 is TGTGCCAGCAGCCTCGACTCCGGCCTTTCGACCTATGGCTACACCTTC. This sequence encodes CASSLDSGLSTYGYTF.

This clone showed up just a few times. The chain couples TRBV19 to TRBJ1-2; TRBD1 aligns across 11 bases. Trimming at V came to 0 bases and at J to 6 bases, leaving 6 bases not matched to a gene. Germline loops: CDR1 LNHDA, CDR2 SQIVND (reference sequence). The CDR3 has 16 amino acids. CDR3 region: CASSIDRTGGLDGYTF. The CDR3 DNA is TGTGCCAGTAGTATAGATAGGACAGGGGGCCTCGATGGCTACACCTTC.

The genes are TRBV19 and TRBJ1-2; D unresolved. Deletions cut 4 bases from V and 3 bases from J, with 21 bases between. CDR1 and CDR2 (germline): LNHDA, SQIVND (reference sequence). The CDR3 spans 17 residues. The CDR3 protein is CASSRTARNRGDYGYTF. Written as DNA, the CDR3 is TGTGCCAGTAGTAGAACGGCTCGGAATCGCGGTGACTATGGCTACACCTTC.

The chain carries TRBV11-2 and TRBJ1-1; 8 bases are shared with TRBD1. In germline, CDR1 is SGHAT, CDR2 FQNNGV. There are 15 residues in the CDR3. V lost 5 bases and J lost 1; bases outside the gene matches: 6. The CDR3 spells CASSPWTGRNTEAFF. The CDR3 DNA reads TGTGCCAGCAGCCCTTGGACAGGGCGGAACACTGAAGCTTTCTTT.

The rearrangement uses TRBV30 and TRBJ2-1; TRBD2 matches at 14 bases. CDR3 length: 17 residues. Looked up from germline, CDR1 is GTSNPN and CDR2 is SVGIG (reference sequence). V shed 3 bases and J 5 bases; nucleotides not matched to a gene: 9. The CDR3 loop reads CAWSPGLAGVRNNEQFF. The CDR3 coding sequence is TGTGCCTGGAGCCCGGGACTAGCGGGAGTTCGGAACAATGAGCAGTTCTTC.

This clone has just a few counts. V is TRBV12-2 and J is TRBJ1-1. TRBV12-2 constitutes a pseudogene. CDR3 length equals 17 residues. This CDR3 is CASRLPPRGQPPTEAFF. DNA of the CDR3: TGTGCAAGTCGCTTACCCCCCCGAGGGCAACCCCCCACTGAAGCTTTCTTT.

The chain carries TRBV7-8 and TRBJ1-5; D possibly corresponds to TRBD1 (6 bases). Germline V gene sequence: CDR1 SGHVS, CDR2 FQNEAQ. V was pared by 3 bases and J by 2 bases, with 14 bases between. The CDR3 has 16 amino acids. DNA of the CDR3: TGTGCCAGCAGCTTGGGGGGGCAAGGAGGCAATCAGCCCCAGCATTTT. Translated: CASSLGGQGGNQPQHF.

This chain uses TRBV27 with TRBJ1-2; a weak D match, TRBD1 (5 bases). The CDR3 is made up of 18 amino acids. V gave up 6 bases and J gave up 7 bases, with 30 bases separating them. CDR1 is MNHEY and CDR2 is SMNVEV in the germline V gene (reference sequence). CDR3 bases: TGTGCCAGCAGGGGGTTTCAGCAGGGAGGTGGGGCTGTGATTGGCTACACCTTC. Translating it yields CASRGFQQGGGAVIGYTF.

This chain links TRBV27 with TRBJ2-5; D ambiguous. The V gene lost 8 bases and the J gene lost 5 bases, with 18 bases spanning the gap. CDR3 length: 14 residues. In germline, CDR1 is MNHEY, CDR2 SMNVEV (reference sequence). Here the CDR3 reads CASSFQVGFETQYF. Here the CDR3 DNA reads TGTGCCAGCTCCTTTCAGGTCGGATTTGAGACCCAGTACTTC.

The chain uses TRBV2 and TRBJ2-1; D is possibly TRBD2 (6 bases). Germline CDR1 SNHLY, CDR2 FYNNEI. Trimming took off 0 bases at V and 8 bases at J, with 14 bases between the two ends. The CDR3 is made up of 15 amino acids. The CDR3 sequence is CASSEAGDFIDEQFF. CDR3 in DNA: TGTGCCAGCAGTGAAGCAGGGGACTTCATCGATGAGCAGTTCTTC.

The CDR3 is CASMSDRPSGNTIYF. The DNA of the CDR3 is TGTGCCAGTATGTCAGACAGACCCTCTGGAAACACCATATATTTT. The genes are TRBV19 and TRBJ1-3; D might be TRBD1 (5 bases). The CDR3 loop spans 15 amino acids. Trimming removed 7 bases from V and 0 bases from J, with 13 bases in between. Per the germline V gene, CDR1 is LNHDA and CDR2 is SQIVND (reference sequence).

This clone was found once. The rearrangement joins TRBV11-2 to TRBJ2-2; tentatively, D is TRBD1 (6 bases). The V and J ends lost 4 bases and 4 bases respectively, with 19 bases between them. CDR3 length: 17 amino acids. Germline V gene data show CDR1 as SGHAT and CDR2 as FQNNGV. The CDR3 loop reads CASSSFQLTQGTGELFF. CDR3 DNA: TGTGCCAGCAGCTCCTTCCAATTAACACAGGGCACCGGGGAGCTGTTTTTT.

V gene TRBV5-4 combines with J gene TRBJ1-2; D remains ambiguous. V shed 2 bases and J shed 6 bases, with 11 bases lying between them. Germline V gene lookup returns CDR1 SGHNT and CDR2 YYREEE (reference sequence). The CDR3 has 13 residues. CDR3 loop: CASSFGARDGYTF. CDR3 coding DNA: TGTGCCAGCAGCTTCGGAGCCCGGGATGGCTACACCTTC.

The chain uses TRBV28 and TRBJ1-1; tentatively, D is TRBD1 (5 bases). Trimming cost V 4 bases and J 5 bases, with 14 bases left between them. The CDR3 runs to 14 residues. The germline gives CDR1 MDHEN, CDR2 SYDVKM. CDR3 protein: CASSSGGLGTEAFF. The CDR3 region has the DNA TGTGCCAGCAGTTCCGGGGGGTTAGGAACTGAAGCTTTCTTT.

The chain links TRBV5-5 to TRBJ2-1; D remains unclear. Germline CDR1 is SGHKS and CDR2 is YYEKEE (reference sequence). The CDR3 loop spans 15 amino acids. V lost 4 bases, J lost 0 bases, and 11 bases lay in between. CDR3 amino acids: CASSPSWSSYNEQFF. Written as DNA, the CDR3 is TGTGCCAGCAGCCCGAGCTGGAGCTCCTACAATGAGCAGTTCTTC.

The chain links TRBV5-4 to TRBJ2-3, with 8 nucleotides matching TRBD2. The CDR3 is 14 amino acids. V shed 2 bases and J 5 bases; nucleotides not matched to a gene: 4. Germline CDR1 is SGHNT and CDR2 is YYREEE (reference sequence). CDR3 region: CASSLAGEVDTQYF. CDR3 DNA: TGTGCCAGCAGCTTAGCGGGAGAGGTAGATACGCAGTATTTT.

J is TRBJ2-7 and V is TRBV5-1, with TRBD1 as a possible D gene (7 bases). Trimming pared 4 bases from V and 6 bases from J, leaving 23 bases between. Germline V gene sequence: CDR1 SGHRS, CDR2 YFSETQ. This CDR3 region has 16 residues. This chain's CDR3 is CASSRGTEIRLGEQYF. The CDR3 nucleotides are TGCGCCAGCAGCCGCGGGACAGAGATAAGGTTAGGCGAGCAGTACTTC.

The CDR3 sequence is CAILSGNTIYF. The DNA of the CDR3 is TGTGCCATCCTCTCTGGAAACACCATATATTTT. V gene TRBV10-3 combines with J gene TRBJ1-3; D call uncertain. This CDR3 spans 11 amino acids. V shed 8 bases and J shed 0 bases, with 2 bases lying between them. Germline loops: CDR1 ENHRY, CDR2 SYGVKD.